The next 21 T cell receptor beta chains were all read from a single sample in a study of spatial heterogeneity in lung cancer. In TCRdb, the 5' RACE reads were re-called with MiXCR into one record per CDR3 protein. The sample carries about 36,000 distinct CDR3 sequences, 7% to 7.5% recorded once. Time point denoted: sample taken at primary tumor resection. The sequenced sample was PBMCs, obtained at surgery. The receptors come from a female donor with early-stage non-small cell lung cancer.

This clonotype has more than one count but fewer than ten. CDR3 amino acids: CASSPISGSGSYNEQFF. The DNA for the CDR3 is TGTGCCAGCTCCCCTATTAGCGGGAGTGGATCCTACAATGAGCAGTTCTTC. This chain links TRBV18 with TRBJ2-1; TRBD2 matches 9 bases. V lost 6 bases, J lost 1 base, and 10 bases stayed unmatched. Germline CDR1 and CDR2: KGHSH and LQKENI. The CDR3 runs 17 residues.

This clonotype was picked up a small number of times. The chain is built from TRBV7-6 and TRBJ2-3; unclear D gene. V shed 5 bases and J shed 4 bases, with 7 bases lying between them. The CDR3 contains 12 residues. Germline loops: CDR1 SGHVS, CDR2 FNYEAQ. The CDR3: CASSPYSDTQYF. In DNA, the CDR3 is TGTGCCAGCAGCCCGTACTCAGATACGCAGTATTTT.

In this sample, this clonotype turned up many times. This chain links TRBV18 with TRBJ2-7; TRBD2 agrees at 10 bases. Germline lookup yields CDR1 KGHSH and CDR2 LQKENI. V lost 3 bases to trimming and J lost 4 bases; unmatched junction nucleotides: 3. The CDR3 sequence is 14 residues long. The CDR3: CASSPSGGEYEQYF. The CDR3 DNA reads as TGTGCCAGCTCACCCAGCGGGGGGGAGTACGAGCAGTACTTC.

This clonotype was seen at least ten times. V and J are TRBV30 and TRBJ1-1; D gene ambiguous. V gave up 3 bases and J gave up 5 bases, with 10 bases separating them. Germline assignment: CDR1 GTSNPN and CDR2 SVGIG (reference sequence). This CDR3 comprises 12 residues. The CDR3 here is CAWSPGGTEAFF. CDR3 bases: TGTGCCTGGAGCCCCGGAGGGACTGAAGCTTTCTTT.

V is TRBV10-2 and J is TRBJ2-5; D gene ambiguous. Trimming took 4 bases from V and 5 from J, leaving 8 bases between them. Germline V lookup: CDR1 WSHSY, CDR2 SAAADI. This CDR3 has 12 residues. The CDR3 sequence: CASSGNLETQYF. In DNA, the CDR3 is TGCGCCAGCAGTGGGAACCTCGAGACCCAGTACTTC.

The genes are TRBV7-2 and TRBJ1-4; D uncertain. The V gene lost 2 bases and the J gene lost 7 bases, with 5 bases spanning the gap. The CDR3 extends over 12 amino acids. Germline CDR1 is SGHTA and CDR2 is FQGNSA. CDR3 bases: TGTGCCAGCAGCTTAATTGGTGAAAAACTGTTTTTT. Amino acids: CASSLIGEKLFF.

In its sample, this clonotype was seen many times. This sequence joins TRBV9 and TRBJ1-1, with 8 bases lining up with TRBD1. Germline V gene data show CDR1 as SGDLS and CDR2 as YYNGEE. Trimming removed 3 bases from V and 0 bases from J; junction bases left unmatched: 4. The length of the CDR3 is 15 residues. CDR3 protein: CASSDRQGMNTEAFF. CDR3 nucleotide sequence: TGTGCCAGCAGCGACCGACAGGGGATGAACACTGAAGCTTTCTTT.

This clonotype has ten or more counts. The chain carries TRBV24-1 and TRBJ2-7; D ambiguous. The CDR3 loop spans 18 amino acids. Germline lookup yields CDR1 KGHDR and CDR2 SFDVKD. V was clipped by 3 bases and J by 2 bases, with 22 bases between them. The CDR3 nucleotides read TGTGCCACCAGTGATCCCTCAACAGACCAAACAAGACCCTACGAGCAGTACTTC. This sequence encodes CATSDPSTDQTRPYEQYF.

V usage is TRBV14 and J usage is TRBJ2-1, with TRBD1 identical over 7 bases. The V gene end was trimmed by 4 bases and the J gene end by 9 bases; junction bases not matched to a gene: 12. There are 15 residues in the CDR3. The germline V gene has CDR1 SGHDN and CDR2 FVKESK. The CDR3 coding sequence is TGTGCCAGCAGCCCCAGACAGGGTAGGGCGACTGAGCAGTTCTTC. This gives the protein CASSPRQGRATEQFF. The full variable domain, with the rest looked up from reference TRBV14 and TRBJ2-1, is EAGVTQFPSHSVIEKGQTVTLRCDPISGHDNLYWYRRVMGKEIKFLLHFVKESKQDESGMPNNRFLAERTGGTYSTLKVQPAELEDSGVYFCASSPRQGRATEQFFGPGTRLTVL.

This clonotype was seen at least ten times. V usage is TRBV4-1 and J usage is TRBJ2-6; TRBD2 might be the D (6 bases). The germline V and J ends were trimmed by 2 bases and 0 bases, with 11 bases remaining between them. The germline V gene has CDR1 MGHRA and CDR2 YSYEKL. This CDR3 is built from 17 residues. DNA of the CDR3: TGCGCCAGCAGCCAACGGGGGTCAGCCTCTGGGGCCAACGTCCTGACTTTC. Translated: CASSQRGSASGANVLTF.

This clonotype was counted many times. The chain uses TRBV6-5 and TRBJ1-6; D not resolved. This CDR3 comprises 14 residues. Germline CDR1 is MNHEY and CDR2 is SVGAGI. Trimming stripped 5 bases from V and 7 bases from J, with 12 bases between. CDR3 DNA sequence: TGTGCCAGCAGTAAGGATAGCAGGAATTCACCCCTCCACTTT. Encoded protein: CASSKDSRNSPLHF.

This clonotype was seen a few times. The genes are TRBV2 and TRBJ1-5, with TRBD1 as a possible D gene (5 bases). Germline V gene data show CDR1 as SNHLY and CDR2 as FYNNEI. V lost 6 bases and J 1 base, leaving 13 bases between the germline ends. The CDR3 spans 15 residues. CDR3: CASRAGRPSNQPQHF. CDR3 DNA: TGTGCCAGCAGAGCGGGACGCCCGAGCAATCAGCCCCAGCATTTT.

The chain links TRBV20-1 to TRBJ2-3; 7 bases are shared with TRBD2. CDR3 length: 13 residues. V lost 6 bases and J lost 1; bases outside the gene matches: 4. Looked up from germline, CDR1 is DFQATT and CDR2 is SNEGSKA (reference sequence). This CDR3 reads CSAAGVGTDTQYF. CDR3 nucleotide sequence: TGCAGTGCCGCGGGGGTTGGCACAGATACGCAGTATTTT.

The rearrangement uses TRBV6-6 and TRBJ1-1; D is undetermined. Germline V CDR1 and CDR2: MNHNY, SVGAGI (reference sequence). This CDR3 is built from 12 residues. V was trimmed by 10 bases and J by 4 bases, leaving 13 bases between them. The CDR3 loop is CATAGFVTEAFF. CDR3 nucleotides: TGTGCCACTGCTGGGTTTGTCACTGAAGCTTTCTTT.

This clonotype was recorded at least ten times. V usage is TRBV5-1 and J usage is TRBJ2-3; TRBD1 matches at 7 bases. Unmatched junction bases numbered 13, after V lost 5 bases and J lost 4 bases. Germline CDR1 is SGHRS and CDR2 is YFSETQ. CDR3 size: 16 residues. The CDR3 sequence is CASSATGLSAADTQYF. The CDR3 nucleotides are TGCGCCAGCAGTGCGACAGGGTTGAGTGCAGCAGATACGCAGTATTTT.

This clonotype was picked up many times. V and J are TRBV3-1 and TRBJ2-7; weak D call: TRBD2 (5 bases). This CDR3 comprises 15 residues. The germline gives CDR1 LGHDT, CDR2 YNNKEL (reference sequence). V was cut by 0 bases and J by 3 bases, with 12 bases left in between. CDR3 sequence reads: CASSQEARAGYEQYF. CDR3 bases: TGTGCCAGCAGCCAAGAGGCGCGGGCCGGCTACGAGCAGTACTTC.

This clonotype has a count of ten or more. The rearrangement uses TRBV11-2 and TRBJ2-7; D gene ambiguous. The length of the CDR3 is 11 residues. V was pared by 3 bases and J by 3 bases, with 3 bases between. Germline-derived CDR1 and CDR2 are SGHAT and FQNNGV. CDR3 nucleotide sequence: TGTGCCAGCAGCTTTCACTACGAGCAGTACTTC. Protein: CASSFHYEQYF.

This clonotype has more than one count but fewer than ten. In DNA form, the CDR3 reads TGTGCCAGCAGTCCGGGACTAGCGGGCGCTAGCACAGATACGCAGTATTTT. It translates to CASSPGLAGASTDTQYF. The genes are TRBV12-3 or TRBV12-4 and TRBJ2-3, with 12 bases identical to TRBD2. V lost 5 bases and J lost 0; bases outside the gene matches: 6. The CDR3 has 17 amino acids.

There are a few counts of this clonotype. The genes are TRBV5-1 and TRBJ1-2; 11 nucleotides match TRBD1. Germline V CDR1 and CDR2: SGHRS, YFSETQ. Trimming removed 1 base from V and 5 bases from J; junction bases left unmatched: 13. This CDR3 region has 18 residues. The CDR3 reads CASSLQPTTGTGGYGYTF. The CDR3 bases are TGCGCCAGCAGCTTGCAGCCCACTACCGGGACAGGGGGATATGGCTACACCTTC.

This clonotype was seen many times. The J gene is TRBJ1-5, the V gene TRBV28; 7 bases align to TRBD1. V lost 4 bases to trimming and J lost 12 bases; unmatched junction nucleotides: 6. CDR1 is MDHEN, CDR2 SYDVKM, per germline. The CDR3 totals 12 residues. This chain's CDR3 is CASSSADRDQHF. DNA of the CDR3: TGTGCCAGCAGTTCCGCCGACAGGGACCAGCATTTT. Combining the CDR3 with reference TRBV28 and TRBJ1-5 gives the whole variable domain DVKVTQSSRYLVKRTGEKVFLECVQDMDHENMFWYRQDPGLGLRLIYFSYDVKMKEKGDIPEGYSVSREKKERFSLILESASTNQTSMYLCASSSADRDQHFGDGTRLSIL.

This clonotype was seen more than once but under ten times. The chain recombines TRBV6-1 with TRBJ2-1; 13 bases match TRBD2. Germline CDR1 MNHNS, CDR2 SASEGT. With V trimmed by 6 bases and J by 4 bases, 0 bases remained unmatched. The CDR3 is made up of 14 amino acids. CDR3 amino acids: CASRTSGGYNEQFF. CDR3 nucleotide sequence: TGTGCCAGCAGGACTAGCGGGGGGTACAATGAGCAGTTCTTC.